This T cell receptor (beta chain) was found in a study of Graves' ophthalmopathy and Graves' hyperthyroidism. Study findings and constraints: Blood repertoires reportedly contained most expanded thyroid clonotypes above 0.001 frequency. Separation of ophthalmopathy from stable hyperthyroidism was achieved by a 13-signature model, at approximately 90% sensitivity and around 81% specificity. Prediction of ophthalmopathy progression reached roughly 70% sensitivity and approximately 73% specificity.

Investigators amplified TCR beta CDR3 regions from RNA transcripts. The workflow started with a first-round RT-PCR run with HTBI primers and then moved on to a second-round multiplex PCR. TCRdb redid the calling of the multiplex PCR reads with MiXCR, one entry per CDR3 protein. The table includes around 1.1 million distinct CDR3 sequences, about two fifths detected once. This clonotype was detected only a few times. Its antigen is not known. The origin of this receptor is an adult man with Graves' hyperthyroidism. Sequencing was performed on peripheral blood or thyroid tissue (not recorded which).

CDR3 sequence reads: CATSDTGISGANVLTF. The DNA of the CDR3 is TGTGCCACCAGTGATACAGGTATCTCTGGGGCCAACGTCCTGACTTTC. The V call is TRBV24-1, the J call TRBJ2-6; D perhaps matches TRBD1 (5 bases). V gave up 3 bases and J gave up 0 bases, with 8 bases separating them. Germline loops: CDR1 KGHDR, CDR2 SFDVKD. This CDR3 has 16 residues.